The 11 T cell receptor beta chains given below trace back to one sample, sequenced in a study of blood T cells in healthy people across ages. A second PCR of roughly 7 to 11 cycles used a sample-barcoded 5' primer and a J-beta primer mix. Each CDR3 protein is one row after TCRdb ran MiXCR on the 5' RACE reads. The data hold some 1.7 million distinct CDR3 sequences, with roughly 30% observed a single time. The sequencing input was blood. Receptor source: a woman aged 25 to 39 in good health.

In this sample, this clonotype turned up many times. The chain recombines TRBV6-6 with TRBJ1-5; D ambiguous. This CDR3 contains 15 residues. CDR1 and CDR2 from the germline V gene are MNHNY and SVGAGI (reference sequence). V shed 5 bases and J shed 1 base, with 12 bases lying between them. The CDR3 coding sequence is TGTGCCAGCAGTACCCTCGGCTACAGCAATCAGCCCCAGCATTTT. The encoded protein is CASSTLGYSNQPQHF.

The rearrangement joins TRBV28 to TRBJ1-5, with no clear D. CDR1 is MDHEN and CDR2 is SYDVKM in the germline V gene. The V end lost 4 bases, the J end lost 3 bases, and 10 bases lay between the germline ends. CDR3 length equals 14 residues. CDR3 coding DNA: TGTGCCAGCAGTTCCTCAGGTGACAATCAGCCCCAGCATTTT. Protein product: CASSSSGDNQPQHF.

This clonotype was picked up a small number of times. The chain combines TRBV5-6 with TRBJ2-7; D call uncertain. The germline V and J ends were trimmed by 1 base and 3 bases, with 11 bases remaining between them. Germline CDR1 and CDR2: SGHDT and YYEEEE. The CDR3 is made up of 14 amino acids. This chain's CDR3 is CASSLNVGFYEQYF. The CDR3 DNA is TGTGCCAGCAGCTTGAACGTGGGATTCTACGAGCAGTACTTC. The whole variable domain, remainder taken from reference TRBV5-6 and TRBJ2-7, is DAGVTQSPTHLIKTRGQQVTLRCSPKSGHDTVSWYQQALGQGPQFIFQYYEEEERQRGNFPDRFSGHQFPNYSSELNVNALLLGDSALYLCASSLNVGFYEQYFGPGTRLTVT.

This clonotype showed up just a few times. V is TRBV5-1 and J is TRBJ2-3; D gene uncertain. V was trimmed by 4 bases and J by 7 bases, leaving 16 bases between them. The CDR3 is 14 residues long. Germline CDR1 reads SGHRS; CDR2 reads YFSETQ. CDR3 in amino acids: CASSPQSYENTQYF. As DNA, the CDR3 is TGCGCCAGCAGCCCCCAGTCATACGAAAATACGCAGTATTTT.

Written as DNA, the CDR3 is TGCGCCAGCAGCTTGCAAGACGCCGGGTACAATGAGCAGTTCTTC. Amino acid sequence: CASSLQDAGYNEQFF. This chain connects TRBV5-1 to TRBJ2-1; unclear D gene. CDR1 is SGHRS and CDR2 is YFSETQ in the germline V gene. This CDR3 spans 15 amino acids. Between the trimmed V and J ends, which lost 1 base and 4 bases, there was a span of 12 bases.

The V call is TRBV4-3, the J call TRBJ2-1; D gene ambiguous. Germline V CDR1 and CDR2: LGHNA, YSLEER. Trimming removed 0 bases from V and 8 bases from J, with 8 bases in between. The CDR3 length is 13 residues. CDR3 sequence reads: CASSQDRCDEQFF. CDR3 nucleotide sequence: TGCGCCAGCAGCCAAGATCGATGTGATGAGCAGTTCTTC.

Here the CDR3 reads CASSKRKGGTQETQYF. The CDR3 nucleotides are TGTGCCAGCAGCAAGAGAAAGGGGGGGACCCAAGAGACCCAGTACTTC. This sequence joins TRBV9 and TRBJ2-5, with a tentative D call TRBD2 (7 bases). Trimming left V 4 bases short and J 1 base short, with 17 bases between. Germline-derived CDR1 and CDR2 are SGDLS and YYNGEE. The CDR3 consists of 16 residues.

This clonotype was seen once. V gene TRBV3-1 combines with J gene TRBJ1-1, with a tentative D call TRBD1 (5 bases). The CDR3 is 12 amino acids. From germline, CDR1 is LGHDT and CDR2 YNNKEL (reference sequence). The V end lost 7 bases, the J end lost 0 bases, and 6 bases lay between the germline ends. Here the CDR3 reads CASTQVNTEAFF. In nucleotides, the CDR3 is TGTGCCAGCACACAGGTGAACACTGAAGCTTTCTTT.

This clonotype has a count of ten or more. The chain uses TRBV2 and TRBJ2-7; the D gene is possibly TRBD1 (6 bases). The CDR3 has 17 amino acids. CDR1 is SNHLY and CDR2 is FYNNEI in the germline V gene. V gave up 8 bases and J gave up 0 bases, with 23 bases separating them. DNA of the CDR3: TGTGCCAGCTCCACCCTGGGGGCAGGGACAAGCTCCTACGAGCAGTACTTC. Protein product: CASSTLGAGTSSYEQYF.

This clonotype occurred once. The rearrangement joins TRBV10-2 to TRBJ1-1; the match to TRBD1 covers 7 bases. V lost 3 bases and J lost 7; bases outside the gene matches: 2. Germline-derived CDR1 and CDR2 are WSHSY and SAAADI. This CDR3 spans 12 amino acids. The CDR3 reads CASSDGDSEAFF. CDR3 coding DNA: TGCGCCAGCAGTGATGGGGACAGTGAAGCTTTCTTT.

This clonotype occurred many times. The J gene is TRBJ2-7, the V gene TRBV4-1, with 7 bases lining up with TRBD2. CDR3 length: 14 amino acids. The V segment lost 2 bases and the J segment 3 bases; nucleotides outside the gene matches: 4. Germline V gene data show CDR1 as MGHRA and CDR2 as YSYEKL. The chain's CDR3 is CASSQMGGDYEQYF. The CDR3 coding sequence is TGCGCCAGCAGCCAAATGGGAGGGGACTACGAGCAGTACTTC.